This record concerns one TCR beta chain sequence. The antigen remains undetermined. This specimen comes from a study of regulatory T cells in long-lasting Graves disease. Whole-study findings and limits: Newly diagnosed patients had higher TCR diversity than persistent Graves' patients did. Researchers examined only peripheral blood and not thyroid tissue.

As for time point: persistent/refractory GD, antithyroid drugs over 5 years with positive TRAb. PBMC RNA was the source of the TCR library. Sequencing libraries for TCR beta were prepared with iRepertoire HTBI primers and Arm-PCR of CDR3 regions. TCRdb fed the multiplex PCR reads into MiXCR, producing one record per CDR3 protein. The sample lists 350,000 to 500,000 distinct CDR3 sequences, around 23% occurring once. The source was peripheral blood mononuclear cells (PBMCs), collected when the disease was refractory, from a patient treated with antithyroid drugs. This clonotype originated in a female donor with Graves disease.

DNA for the CDR3: TGCGCCAGCAGTGAACCGGGACTAGCGTCTCCTAACTCCTACGAGCAGTACTTC. This sequence encodes CASSEPGLASPNSYEQYF. The gene calls are TRBV10-2 and TRBJ2-7, with TRBD2 matching 10 bases. Germline CDR1 WSHSY, CDR2 SAAADI. J gave up 0 bases and V 3 bases, and 11 bases lay outside the gene matches. There are 18 residues in the CDR3.